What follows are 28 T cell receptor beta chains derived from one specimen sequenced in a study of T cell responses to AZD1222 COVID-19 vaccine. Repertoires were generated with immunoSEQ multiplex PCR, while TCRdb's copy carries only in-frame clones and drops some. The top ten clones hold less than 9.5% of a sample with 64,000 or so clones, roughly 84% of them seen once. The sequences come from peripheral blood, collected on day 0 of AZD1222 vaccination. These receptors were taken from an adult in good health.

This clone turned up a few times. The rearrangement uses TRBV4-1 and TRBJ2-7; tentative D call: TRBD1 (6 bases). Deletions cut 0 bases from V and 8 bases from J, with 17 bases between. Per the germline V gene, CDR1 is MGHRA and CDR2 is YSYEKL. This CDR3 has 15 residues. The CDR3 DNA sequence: TGCGCCAGCAGCCAAGAGGGGGCCGGGGCGAGCAAGCAGTACTTC. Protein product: CASSQEGAGASKQYF.

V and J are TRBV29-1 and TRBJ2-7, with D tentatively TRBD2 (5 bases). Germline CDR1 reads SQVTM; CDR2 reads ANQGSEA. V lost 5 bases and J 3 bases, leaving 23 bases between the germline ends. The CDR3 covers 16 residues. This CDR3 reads CSVRVAGSRNNYEQYF. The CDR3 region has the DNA TGCAGCGTTAGGGTTGCGGGTTCGAGGAATAACTACGAGCAGTACTTC.

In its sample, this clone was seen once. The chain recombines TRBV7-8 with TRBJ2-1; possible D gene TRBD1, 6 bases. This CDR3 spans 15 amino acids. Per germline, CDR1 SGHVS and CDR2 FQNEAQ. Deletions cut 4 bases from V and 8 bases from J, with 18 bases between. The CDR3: CASSSVSSGEHEQFF. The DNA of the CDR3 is TGTGCCAGCAGCTCCGTATCCTCAGGGGAACATGAGCAGTTCTTC. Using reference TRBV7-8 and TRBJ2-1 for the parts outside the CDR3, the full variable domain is GAGVSQSPRYKVAKRGQDVALRCDPISGHVSLFWYQQALGQGPEFLTYFQNEAQLDKSGLPSDRFFAERPEGSVSTLKIQRTQQEDSAVYLCASSSVSSGEHEQFFGPGTRLTVL.

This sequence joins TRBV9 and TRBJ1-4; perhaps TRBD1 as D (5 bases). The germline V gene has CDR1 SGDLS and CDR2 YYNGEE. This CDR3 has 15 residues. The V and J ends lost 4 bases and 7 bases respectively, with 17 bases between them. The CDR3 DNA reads TGTGCCAGCAGCTTCCGCGCGACAGCTATTGAAAAACTGTTTTTT. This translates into CASSFRATAIEKLFF.

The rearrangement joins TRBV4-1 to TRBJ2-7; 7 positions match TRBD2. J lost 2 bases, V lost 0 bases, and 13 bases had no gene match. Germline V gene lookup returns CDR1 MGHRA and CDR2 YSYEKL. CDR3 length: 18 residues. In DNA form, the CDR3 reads TGCGCCAGCAGCCAAGAGGCTTGGGGAGGGAGTCTCCCCTACGAGCAGTACTTC. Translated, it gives CASSQEAWGGSLPYEQYF.

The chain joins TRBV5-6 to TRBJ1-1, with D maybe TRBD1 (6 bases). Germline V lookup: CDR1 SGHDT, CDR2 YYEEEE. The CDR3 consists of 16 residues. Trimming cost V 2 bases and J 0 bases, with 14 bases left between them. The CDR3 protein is CASSFRSGAMNTEAFF. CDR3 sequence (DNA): TGTGCCAGCAGCTTTCGGTCAGGGGCTATGAACACTGAAGCTTTCTTT.

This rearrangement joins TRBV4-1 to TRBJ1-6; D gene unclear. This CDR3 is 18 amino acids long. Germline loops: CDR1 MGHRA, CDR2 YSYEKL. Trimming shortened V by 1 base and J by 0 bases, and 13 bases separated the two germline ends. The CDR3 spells CASSQAPPGSSYNSPLHF. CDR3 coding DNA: TGCGCCAGCAGCCAAGCCCCCCCGGGGAGCTCCTATAATTCACCCCTCCACTTT.

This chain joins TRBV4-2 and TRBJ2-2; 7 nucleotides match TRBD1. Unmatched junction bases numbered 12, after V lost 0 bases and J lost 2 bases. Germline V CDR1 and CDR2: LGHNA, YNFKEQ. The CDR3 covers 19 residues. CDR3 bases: TGTGCCAGCAGCCAAGAGGGTGTTAGTGACAGGGCTAACACCGGGGAGCTGTTTTTT. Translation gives CASSQEGVSDRANTGELFF.

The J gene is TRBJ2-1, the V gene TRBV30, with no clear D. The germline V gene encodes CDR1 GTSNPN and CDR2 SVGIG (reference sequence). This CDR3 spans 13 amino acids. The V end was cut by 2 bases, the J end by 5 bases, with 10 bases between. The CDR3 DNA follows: TGTGCCTGGAGTCCGAACCGGGACAATGAGCAGTTCTTC. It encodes CAWSPNRDNEQFF.

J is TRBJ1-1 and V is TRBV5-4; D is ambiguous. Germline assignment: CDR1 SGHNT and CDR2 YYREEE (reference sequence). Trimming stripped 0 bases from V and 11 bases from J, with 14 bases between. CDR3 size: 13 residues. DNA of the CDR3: TGTGCCAGCAGCTTGGCGGGATCGAGGGAGGCTTTCTTT. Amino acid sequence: CASSLAGSREAFF.

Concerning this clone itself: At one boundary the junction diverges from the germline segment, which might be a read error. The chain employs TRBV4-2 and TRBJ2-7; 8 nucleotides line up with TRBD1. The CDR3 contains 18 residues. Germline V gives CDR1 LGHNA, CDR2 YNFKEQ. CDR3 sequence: CATSKDDWGTGKPYEQYF. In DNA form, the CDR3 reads TGTGCCACCAGCAAAGACGACTGGGGGACAGGCAAACCTTACGAGCAGTACTTC.

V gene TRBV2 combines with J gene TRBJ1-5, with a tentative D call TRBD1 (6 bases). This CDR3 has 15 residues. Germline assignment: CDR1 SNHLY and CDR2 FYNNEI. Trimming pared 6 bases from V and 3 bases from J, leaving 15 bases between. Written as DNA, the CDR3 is TGTGCCAGCAGGGGGGGGCGGGAAATCAATCAGCCCCAGCATTTT. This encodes CASRGGREINQPQHF.

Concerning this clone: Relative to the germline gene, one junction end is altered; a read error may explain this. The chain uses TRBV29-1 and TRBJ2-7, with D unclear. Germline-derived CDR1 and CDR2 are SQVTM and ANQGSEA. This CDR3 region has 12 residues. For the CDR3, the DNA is TGCAGCGTTGAAAAAGGGCTCAACGAGCAGCACTTC. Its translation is CSVEKGLNEQHF.

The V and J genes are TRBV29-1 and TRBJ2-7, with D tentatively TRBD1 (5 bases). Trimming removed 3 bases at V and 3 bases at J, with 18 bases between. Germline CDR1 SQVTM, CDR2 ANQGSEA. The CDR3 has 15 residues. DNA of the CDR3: TGCAGCGTTGATGTAAACCTTAAAGGGGTCTACGAGCAGTACTTC. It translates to CSVDVNLKGVYEQYF.

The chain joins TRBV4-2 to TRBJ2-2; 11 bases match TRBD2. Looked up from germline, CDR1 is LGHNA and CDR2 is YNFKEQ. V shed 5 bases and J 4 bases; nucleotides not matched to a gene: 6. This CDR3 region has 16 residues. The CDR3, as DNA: TGTGCCAGCAGCACTTTAGCGGGGGGGCCCACCGGGGAGCTGTTTTTT. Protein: CASSTLAGGPTGELFF.

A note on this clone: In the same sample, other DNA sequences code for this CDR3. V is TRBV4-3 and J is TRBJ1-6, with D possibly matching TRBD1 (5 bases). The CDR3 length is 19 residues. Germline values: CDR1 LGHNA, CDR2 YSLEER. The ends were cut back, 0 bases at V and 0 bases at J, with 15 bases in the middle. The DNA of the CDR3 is TGCGCCAGCAGCCAAGATCGGGTAGCAGGGAGCTCCTATAATTCACCCCTCCACTTT. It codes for CASSQDRVAGSSYNSPLHF.

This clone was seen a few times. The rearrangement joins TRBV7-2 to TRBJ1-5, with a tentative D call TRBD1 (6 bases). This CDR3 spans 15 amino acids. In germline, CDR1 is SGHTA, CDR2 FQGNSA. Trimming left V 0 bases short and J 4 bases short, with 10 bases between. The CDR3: CASSLAGGPNQPQHF. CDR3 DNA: TGTGCCAGCAGCTTAGCTGGGGGGCCTAATCAGCCCCAGCATTTT.

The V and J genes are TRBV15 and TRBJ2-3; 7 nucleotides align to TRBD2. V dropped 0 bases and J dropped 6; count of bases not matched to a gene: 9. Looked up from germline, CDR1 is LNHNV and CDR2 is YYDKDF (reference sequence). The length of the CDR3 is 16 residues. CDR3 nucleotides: TGTGCCACCAGCAGAGATGGGGGGGAGGGAACGGATACGCAGTATTTT. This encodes CATSRDGGEGTDTQYF.

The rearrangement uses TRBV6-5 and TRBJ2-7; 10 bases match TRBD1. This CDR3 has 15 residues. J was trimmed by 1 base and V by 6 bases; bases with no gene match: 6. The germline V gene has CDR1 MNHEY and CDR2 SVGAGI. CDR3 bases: TGTGCCAGCAGCCCCGGGACAGGGGTTTCCTACGAGCAGTACTTC. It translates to CASSPGTGVSYEQYF.

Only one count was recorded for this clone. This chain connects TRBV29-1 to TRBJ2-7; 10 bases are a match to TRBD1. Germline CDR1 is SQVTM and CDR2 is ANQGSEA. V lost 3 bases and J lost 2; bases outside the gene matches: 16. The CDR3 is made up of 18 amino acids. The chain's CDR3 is CSVDIRGQGRSHPYEQYF. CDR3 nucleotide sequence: TGCAGCGTTGATATTCGGGGACAGGGGCGATCCCACCCCTACGAGCAGTACTTC.

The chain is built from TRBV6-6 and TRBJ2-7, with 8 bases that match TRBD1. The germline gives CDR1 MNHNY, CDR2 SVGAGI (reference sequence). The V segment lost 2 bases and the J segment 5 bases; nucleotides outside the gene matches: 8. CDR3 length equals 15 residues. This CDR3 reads CASSYTDREMNEQYF. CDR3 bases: TGTGCCAGCAGTTACACGGACAGGGAGATGAACGAGCAGTACTTC.

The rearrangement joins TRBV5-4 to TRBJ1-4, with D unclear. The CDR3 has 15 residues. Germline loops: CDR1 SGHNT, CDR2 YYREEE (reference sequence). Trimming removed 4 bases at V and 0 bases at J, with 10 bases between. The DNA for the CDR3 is TGTGCCAGCAGCGCCGATAGTGCAACTAATGAAAAACTGTTTTTT. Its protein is CASSADSATNEKLFF.

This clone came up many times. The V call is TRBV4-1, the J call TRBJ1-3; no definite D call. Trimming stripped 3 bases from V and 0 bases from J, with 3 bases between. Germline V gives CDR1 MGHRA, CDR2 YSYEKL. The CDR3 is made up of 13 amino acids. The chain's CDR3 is CASSQASGNTIYF. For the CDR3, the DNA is TGCGCCAGCAGCCAGGCCTCTGGAAACACCATATATTTT.

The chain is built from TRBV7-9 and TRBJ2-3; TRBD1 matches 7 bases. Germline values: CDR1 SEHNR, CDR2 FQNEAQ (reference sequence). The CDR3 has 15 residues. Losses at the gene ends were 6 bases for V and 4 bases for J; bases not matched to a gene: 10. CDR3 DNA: TGTGCCAGCAGATCGGGACAGCAACACTCAGATACGCAGTATTTT. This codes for CASRSGQQHSDTQYF.

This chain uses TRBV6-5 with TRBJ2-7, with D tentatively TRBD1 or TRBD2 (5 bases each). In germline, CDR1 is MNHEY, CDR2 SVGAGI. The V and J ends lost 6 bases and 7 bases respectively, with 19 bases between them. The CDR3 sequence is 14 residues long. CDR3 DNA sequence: TGTGCCAGCAGCCTCCGGGACCCCGGTGGGGAGCAGTACTTC. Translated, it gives CASSLRDPGGEQYF.

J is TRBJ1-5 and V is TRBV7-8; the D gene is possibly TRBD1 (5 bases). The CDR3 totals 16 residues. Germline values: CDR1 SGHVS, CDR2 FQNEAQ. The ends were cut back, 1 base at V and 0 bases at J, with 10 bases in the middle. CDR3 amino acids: CASSLDGGDSNQPQHF. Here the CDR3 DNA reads TGTGCCAGCAGCTTAGACGGAGGGGATAGCAATCAGCCCCAGCATTTT.

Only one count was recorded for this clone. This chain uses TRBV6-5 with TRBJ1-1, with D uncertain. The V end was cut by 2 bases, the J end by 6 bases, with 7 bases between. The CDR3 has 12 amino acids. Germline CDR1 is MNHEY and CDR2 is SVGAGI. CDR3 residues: CASSYVASEAFF. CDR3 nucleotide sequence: TGTGCCAGCAGTTACGTAGCGTCTGAAGCTTTCTTT.

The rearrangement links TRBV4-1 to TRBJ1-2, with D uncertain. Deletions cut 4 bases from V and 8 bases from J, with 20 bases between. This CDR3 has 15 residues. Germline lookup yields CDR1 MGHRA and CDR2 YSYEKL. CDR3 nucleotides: TGCGCCAGCAGCCTAAACCCGGTCATGACGGGCGGCTACACCTTC. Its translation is CASSLNPVMTGGYTF.